The source of this TCR beta chain is a study of blood T cells in healthy people across ages (dated by TCRdb to the mid-2010s). Notes on the research overall: In model experiments, template switching captured about one uniquely barcoded TCR beta cDNA molecule for every two T cells. Using the same blood draw, the study looked at two additional independent replicas of 1 million unique cDNA reads for two donors, one aged 18 to 29 and the other aged 80 or older. To avoid experimental bias, donors of different ages were spread randomly across the sequencing lanes. Using deep sequencing normalized with unique cDNA molecular identifiers, the study measured how TCR beta repertoire diversity changes with age. The donors were divided into four age groups: young (average around 15 years), middle-aged (approximately 39), aged (about 56) and long-lived (around 80). Findings and caveats that apply to the study as a whole: A strong correlation was found between observed TCR beta diversity and the percentage of naive T cells measured by flow cytometry. The CMV infection status of donors was not known, potentially confounding age-related changes in expanded clonotypes. Estimates of total diversity from one million sequenced T cells were regarded as lower bounds and underestimates. As age increased, observed TCR beta diversity per million T cells dropped in a roughly linear way, and a significant reduction was already evident by age 40. Because profiling used bulk unsorted PBMCs, naive and antigen-experienced compartments could not be compared conclusively. Compared with the aged group, more naive CD4+ T cells, fewer expanded clones and increased TCR diversity were shown by the long-lived group, suggesting age selection.

Systemically healthy Caucasian individuals from Russia, about 38 in total and aged roughly 6 to 95 years, were included as donors. Ten milliliters of peripheral blood were drawn from each donor into EDTA-treated Vacutainer tubes. Ficoll-Paque density-gradient centrifugation was used to isolate PBMCs, with at least 6.5 million per sample. Trizol reagent was used to extract total RNA from the PBMCs, yielding at least 6 micrograms per sample. For every donor, an aliquot of PBMCs went through flow cytometry to measure the percentages of naive CD45RAhigh/CD27high T cells. The library came from 5' RACE. Sequencer: Illumina HiSeq 2500. A second PCR of roughly 7 to 11 cycles was performed with a sample-barcoded 5' primer and a J-beta primer mix. A template-switch 5' adaptor carrying 12 random nucleotides introduced a unique molecular identifier onto each TCR beta cDNA molecule. Each sample yielded at least 3 million CDR3-containing paired-end reads. All of the RNA was converted into first-strand cDNA using the Mint cDNA synthesis kit, with a TRBC-specific oligonucleotide serving as the primer. All cDNA was treated with uracil-DNA glycosylase and then went through a first 18-cycle PCR with the universal primers M1SS and BC2_uni_R. The study's own analysis went as follows. Normalization of each sample was performed by random selection of 1 million high-quality reads, each carrying a distinct molecular identifier. Instead of being binned into consensus sequences, reads that shared molecular identifiers were thrown out. MiTCR, run with a Q25 quality threshold and the strictest error-elimination algorithm, handled CDR3 identification, clonotype clustering and error correction. Lower-bound total TCR beta diversity was estimated with a nonparametric unseen species model using Euler transformation. TCRdb handled the public reads itself, with Q25 trimming in fastp and clone calling in MiXCR, and kept productive beta chains. CDR3 protein duplicates are merged, each entry listing the most common genes and DNA. The V and J calls and clone size are TCRdb's, not the authors'. The sample table shows some 640,000 distinct CDR3 sequences, and approximately 49% are seen once. The biggest ten clones account for under 35% of the sample.

This clonotype appeared a few times. Its antigen is currently not known. A much larger clone differs by one base, so this may be a read error. V loses 2 bases, J loses 6 bases, and the germline ends lie 12 bases apart. Via the germline V gene, CDR1 is ENHRY and CDR2 SYGVKD. The CDR3 covers 14 residues, taking in both the cysteine and the phenylalanine. Left in the record is the CDR3 DNA by itself, 42 bases read in frame from the first base. The sequenced material came from blood. The chain links TRBV10-3 with TRBJ2-3, with TRBD2 as a weak D call on 6 bases. The receptor was derived from a woman aged 55 to 70 in good health. CDR3 sequence: CAISEARDGDTQYF. The nucleotides are TGTGCCATCAGTGAGGCGCGGGACGGGGATACGCAGTATTTT.